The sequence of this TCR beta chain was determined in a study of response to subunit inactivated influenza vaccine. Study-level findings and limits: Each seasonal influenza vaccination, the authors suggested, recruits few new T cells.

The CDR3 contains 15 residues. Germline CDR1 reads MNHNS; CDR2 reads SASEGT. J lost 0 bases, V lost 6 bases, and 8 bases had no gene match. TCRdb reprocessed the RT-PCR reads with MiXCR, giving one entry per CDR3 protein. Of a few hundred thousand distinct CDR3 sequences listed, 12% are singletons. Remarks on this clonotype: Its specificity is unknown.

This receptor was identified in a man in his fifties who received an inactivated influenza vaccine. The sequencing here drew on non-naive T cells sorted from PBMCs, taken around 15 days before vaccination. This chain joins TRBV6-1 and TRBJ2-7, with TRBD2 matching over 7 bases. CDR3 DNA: TGTGCCAGCAGCCCACGGGGCGGGAGCTCCTACGAGCAGTACTTC. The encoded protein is CASSPRGGSSYEQYF.